The entry below describes one TCR beta chain. No antigen is known for it. Reverse transcription of all isolated RNA meant that expressed TCRB transcripts were sequenced. Mean read depth for naive, central memory and regulatory T cell samples was about 3.4 million reads. The table came from immunoSEQ multiplex PCR; TCRdb's copy has only in-frame clones and leaves some out. The sample includes around 690,000 clones, roughly an eighth of them seen just once. The entry originates in a study of beta chain features in type 1 diabetes. Findings and caveats of the study: Sequencing used cDNA, and cells with high TCR expression could therefore be over-represented. Moderate but significant shortening of TCRB CDR3s was recorded in all four CD4+ subsets from Type 1 diabetes patients.

CD4+ naive, central memory, regulatory and stem cell-like memory cells were sorted via CD45RO/CCR7/CD25/CD127/CD95/CD27. The receptor's source is a man aged 30 to 45 with type 1 diabetes. What was sequenced was naive CD4+ T cells from blood.

The CDR3: CASSPWSSSYNEQFF. The CDR3 DNA reads TGTGCCAGCAGCCCTTGGTCGAGCTCCTACAATGAGCAGTTCTTC. The chain recombines TRBV9 with TRBJ2-1, with no clear D. The germline V gene has CDR1 SGDLS and CDR2 YYNGEE. The CDR3 length is 15 residues. The V and J ends lost 4 bases and 0 bases respectively, with 11 bases between them.